This T cell receptor (beta chain) stems from a study of low-dose radiotherapy and immunotherapy resistance in tumors. The overall study: The fractionation for Cohort 1 was 0.5 Gy per fraction every 2 weeks, totaling 6.5 Gy. A dose of 1 Gy per fraction every two weeks went to Cohort 2, totaling 13 Gy over 26 weeks.

First-strand cDNA relied on TRAV- and TRBV-specific primers spanning alpha and beta chains. With a V-primer adapter and a constant-region primer, TCRs were amplified for around 20 PCR cycles. TCRdb independently ran MiXCR on the reads; one entry per CDR3 protein. The table records approximately 84,000 distinct CDR3 sequences, roughly 17% of them present only once. As to time point: after trial treatment. The sample's treatment: LDRT plus nivolumab, ipilimumab, low-dose cyclophosphamide and aspirin (RACIN trial). Germline V gives CDR1 MNHEY, CDR2 SMNVEV (reference sequence). This CDR3 is built from 16 residues. J was trimmed by 5 bases and V by 6 bases; bases with no gene match: 13. This clonotype showed up many times.

This chain connects TRBV27 to TRBJ2-5, with 9 bases fitting TRBD2. The receptor was derived from a male donor with prostate cancer. The sample consisted of PBMCs, taken after low-dose radiotherapy plus immunotherapy. The CDR3 reads CASRVTSGIMGETQYF. DNA for the CDR3: TGTGCCAGCAGGGTGACTAGCGGCATAATGGGGGAGACCCAGTACTTC.